Listed below are T cell receptor beta chains from one sample, sequenced in a study of blood T cell repertoires in COVID-19. Assay used: immunoSEQ multiplex PCR; TCRdb lists only in-frame clones, some missing. This table holds roughly 270,000 clones, roughly 85% found once. The sample taken for sequencing was PBMCs or T cells enriched from blood (not recorded which). All receptors derive from a man aged 35-49 years who had been exposed to COVID-19. Both conserved end residues are part of each CDR3. The D gene is left open where the match is weak. Size values are once, few and many counts, or a class for expanded clones, and some rows have none.

J: TRBJ2-2
V: TRBV4-2
D: -
size: -
CDR3: CASSQDSVTRRNTGELFF
DNA: TGTGCCAGCAGCCAAGATAGTGTAACTAGACGGAACACCGGGGAGCTGTTTTTT

J: TRBJ1-3
V: TRBV7-9
D: -
size: -
CDR3: CASSLVDTGNTIYF
DNA: TGTGCCAGCAGCTTAGTAGACACTGGAAACACCATATATTTT

J: TRBJ2-7
V: TRBV27
D: -
size: -
CDR3: CASSWRADRNEQYF
DNA: TGTGCCAGCAGTTGGAGAGCGGACAGAAACGAGCAGTACTTC

J: TRBJ1-1
V: TRBV9
D: -
size: -
CDR3: CASSVEGGTEAFF
DNA: TGTGCCAGCAGCGTAGAGGGGGGGACTGAAGCTTTCTTT

J: TRBJ1-4
V: TRBV20-1
D: -
size: -
CDR3: CSASPLGAGKLFF
DNA: TGCAGTGCTAGTCCCTTAGGGGCCGGGAAACTGTTTTTT

J: TRBJ1-5
V: TRBV6-1
D: -
size: -
CDR3: CASSEGGSPKGVYQPQHF
DNA: TGTGCCAGCAGTGAAGGAGGGAGCCCAAAGGGGGTTTATCAGCCCCAGCATTTT

J: TRBJ2-1
V: TRBV9
D: TRBD1
size: -
CDR3: CASSVSGGGEQFF
DNA: TGTGCCAGCAGCGTCTCAGGGGGTGGGGAGCAGTTCTTC

J: TRBJ2-3
V: TRBV6-5
D: TRBD2
size: -
CDR3: CASSYSSGRATDTQYF
DNA: TGTGCCAGCAGTTACTCTAGCGGGAGGGCCACAGATACGCAGTATTTT

J: TRBJ1-2
V: TRBV5-5
D: -
size: few
CDR3: CASRGFGGDGYTF
DNA: TGTGCCAGCAGGGGTTTTGGGGGCGATGGCTACACCTTC

J: TRBJ2-1
V: TRBV18
D: -
size: -
CDR3: CASSPPAVEQFF
DNA: TGTGCCAGCTCACCACCGGCTGTTGAGCAGTTCTTC

J: TRBJ2-7
V: TRBV27
D: -
size: -
CDR3: CASSLGNEQYF
DNA: TGTGCCAGCAGTTTAGGCAACGAGCAGTACTTC

J: TRBJ1-5
V: TRBV28
D: -
size: -
CDR3: CASSLFGKRGNQPQHF
DNA: TGTGCCAGCAGTTTATTCGGGAAAAGGGGCAATCAGCCCCAGCATTTT

J: TRBJ2-1
V: TRBV10-3
D: -
size: -
CDR3: CAISELVTTNNEQFF
DNA: TGTGCCATCAGTGAGCTGGTGACAACGAACAATGAGCAGTTCTTC

J: TRBJ2-2
V: TRBV7-8
D: -
size: -
CDR3: CASSTRWGDTGELFF
DNA: TGTGCCAGCAGCACAAGATGGGGGGACACCGGGGAGCTGTTTTTT

J: TRBJ2-7
V: TRBV7-8
D: TRBD2
size: -
CDR3: CASGTSWREPYF
DNA: TGTGCCAGCGGGACTAGCTGGCGGGAACCGTACTTC

J: TRBJ2-2
V: TRBV7-9
D: TRBD2
size: -
CDR3: CASSPRAGVRTGELFF
DNA: TGTGCCAGCAGCCCAAGGGCGGGAGTTCGTACCGGGGAGCTGTTTTTT

J: TRBJ2-7
V: TRBV6-1
D: TRBD1
size: -
CDR3: CASRHATGAYEQYF
DNA: TGTGCCAGCAGACATGCGACAGGGGCCTACGAGCAGTACTTC

J: TRBJ2-1
V: TRBV4-1
D: TRBD2
size: once
CDR3: CASSQVGDLAGEYNEQFF
DNA: TGCGCCAGCAGCCAAGTGGGTGATCTAGCGGGGGAATACAATGAGCAGTTCTTC

J: TRBJ2-7
V: TRBV11-2
D: -
size: -
CDR3: CASSLVGRKGGEQYF
DNA: TGTGCCAGCAGCTTAGTTGGGAGGAAGGGTGGCGAGCAGTACTTC

J: TRBJ2-1
V: TRBV25-1
D: TRBD2
size: -
CDR3: CASSRTSGAYNEQFF
DNA: TGTGCCAGCAGTCGGACTAGCGGGGCGTACAATGAGCAGTTCTTC

J: TRBJ2-7
V: TRBV14
D: -
size: -
CDR3: CASSQFPGDEQYF
DNA: TGTGCCAGCAGCCAATTTCCAGGGGACGAGCAGTACTTC

J: TRBJ2-7
V: TRBV27
D: TRBD2
size: -
CDR3: CASSFKGLTSGRSYEQYF
DNA: TGTGCCAGCAGTTTTAAAGGCCTGACTAGCGGGAGGAGTTACGAGCAGTACTTC

J: TRBJ1-4
V: TRBV27
D: -
size: -
CDR3: CASSLTTTGMEKLFF
DNA: TGTGCCAGCAGTTTAACAACCACAGGAATGGAAAAACTGTTTTTT

J: TRBJ2-5
V: TRBV2
D: TRBD1
size: -
CDR3: CARGQALQETQYF
DNA: TGTGCCCGTGGACAGGCCCTCCAAGAGACCCAGTACTTC

J: TRBJ2-4
V: TRBV4-1
D: -
size: once
CDR3: CASSQYPATGAKNIQYF
DNA: TGCGCCAGCAGCCAATACCCCGCGACGGGGGCCAAAAACATTCAGTACTTC

J: TRBJ2-1
V: TRBV7-8
D: -
size: -
CDR3: CASSPRRKGVDRKSNEQFF
DNA: TGTGCCAGCAGCCCCCGCCGGAAAGGGGTGGACCGCAAGAGCAATGAGCAGTTCTTC

J: TRBJ1-6
V: TRBV3-1/TRBV3-2
D: -
size: -
CDR3: CASSQEGRALHF
DNA: TGTGCCAGCAGCCAAGAAGGCAGGGCCCTCCACTTT

J: TRBJ1-2
V: TRBV12-3/TRBV12-4
D: TRBD1
size: once
CDR3: CASRTGHGYTF
DNA: TGTGCCAGCAGGACAGGGCATGGCTACACCTTC

J: TRBJ2-7
V: TRBV2
D: TRBD2
size: -
CDR3: CASSLTSGVIHEQYF
DNA: TGTGCCAGCAGCCTTACTAGCGGCGTGATTCACGAGCAGTACTTC

J: TRBJ2-2
V: TRBV24-1
D: -
size: few
CDR3: CATSDRVGELFF
DNA: TGTGCCACCAGTGACCGGGTAGGGGAGCTGTTTTTT

J: TRBJ2-6
V: TRBV12-5
D: -
size: -
CDR3: CASAPRGNSGANVLTF
DNA: TGTGCTAGTGCCCCCCGGGGAAACTCTGGGGCCAACGTCCTGACTTTC

J: TRBJ2-2
V: TRBV24-1
D: -
size: -
CDR3: CATSEPLGRGELFF
DNA: TGTGCCACCAGTGAACCGTTGGGCAGAGGGGAGCTGTTTTTT

J: TRBJ1-1
V: TRBV2
D: TRBD1
size: few
CDR3: CASSEVRGRVEAFF
DNA: TGTGCCAGCAGTGAAGTTAGGGGGCGCGTCGAAGCTTTCTTT

J: TRBJ1-1
V: TRBV5-1
D: -
size: few
CDR3: CASSLDRGNTEAFF
DNA: TGCGCCAGCAGCTTGGATAGGGGTAACACTGAAGCTTTCTTT

J: TRBJ2-7
V: TRBV11-2
D: TRBD2
size: -
CDR3: CASSLSSTSGRNEQYF
DNA: TGTGCCAGCAGCTTATCCTCGACTAGCGGGAGGAACGAGCAGTACTTC

J: TRBJ2-5
V: TRBV3-1/TRBV3-2
D: TRBD2
size: -
CDR3: CASSQQGGGETQYF
DNA: TGTGCCAGCAGCCAACAGGGCGGGGGGGAGACCCAGTACTTC

J: TRBJ2-1
V: TRBV27
D: TRBD1
size: -
CDR3: CASSFGTGGRNEQFF
DNA: TGTGCCAGCAGTTTCGGGACAGGGGGCCGAAATGAGCAGTTCTTC

J: TRBJ2-5
V: TRBV12-5
D: -
size: -
CDR3: CASGLGGGGETQYF
DNA: TGTGCTAGTGGTTTGGGGGGGGGCGGAGAGACCCAGTACTTC

J: TRBJ1-5
V: TRBV2
D: -
size: -
CDR3: CASRRNPQAPLSQPQHF
DNA: TGTGCCAGCAGGCGCAACCCCCAGGCACCCCTAAGTCAGCCCCAGCATTTT

J: TRBJ1-1
V: TRBV12-3/TRBV12-4
D: -
size: -
CDR3: CASSQQVNTEAFF
DNA: TGTGCCAGCAGTCAACAGGTGAACACTGAAGCTTTCTTT

J: TRBJ2-1
V: TRBV14
D: -
size: -
CDR3: CASSHRLVLHNEQFF
DNA: TGTGCCAGCAGCCACCGACTAGTTCTCCACAATGAGCAGTTCTTC

J: TRBJ1-5
V: TRBV4-1
D: -
size: -
CDR3: CASSPHRSEFDQPQHF
DNA: TGCGCCAGCAGCCCCCACCGGTCGGAGTTCGATCAGCCCCAGCATTTT

J: TRBJ1-1
V: TRBV2
D: -
size: -
CDR3: CASSQRPDKNTEAFF
DNA: TGTGCCAGCAGCCAAAGACCGGACAAGAACACTGAAGCTTTCTTT

J: TRBJ1-3
V: TRBV4-1
D: -
size: few
CDR3: CASSQANSLSGNTIYF
DNA: TGCGCCAGCAGCCAAGCCAACAGCCTCTCTGGAAACACCATATATTTT

J: TRBJ2-1
V: TRBV6-1
D: -
size: -
CDR3: CASSDRQAYEQFF
DNA: TGTGCCAGCAGTGATCGTCAGGCCTATGAGCAGTTCTTC

J: TRBJ1-4
V: TRBV3-1/TRBV3-2
D: TRBD1
size: few
CDR3: CASSQGAGGEKLFF
DNA: TGTGCCAGCAGCCAAGGGGCAGGGGGTGAAAAACTGTTTTTT

J: TRBJ2-5
V: TRBV7-9
D: -
size: once
CDR3: CASSLARLTGTQYF
DNA: TGTGCCAGCAGCTTAGCGCGTCTGACGGGGACCCAGTACTTC

J: TRBJ2-3
V: TRBV20-1
D: -
size: -
CDR3: CSAHSTDTQYF
DNA: TGCAGTGCTCATAGCACAGATACGCAGTATTTT

J: TRBJ1-5
V: TRBV23-1
D: -
size: -
CDR3: CASSQSGSNQPQHF
DNA: TGCGCCAGCAGTCAATCGGGCAGCAATCAGCCCCAGCATTTT

J: TRBJ2-1
V: TRBV5-4
D: -
size: -
CDR3: CASSATGVNNEQFF
DNA: TGTGCCAGCAGCGCAACGGGGGTAAACAATGAGCAGTTCTTC

J: TRBJ1-2
V: TRBV19
D: -
size: -
CDR3: CASRRGVVGSGYTF
DNA: TGTGCCAGTCGTAGGGGGGTGGTAGGGTCGGGCTACACCTTC